This T cell receptor beta chain was obtained from a study of neurological immune-mediated disorders. Whole-study results and caveats: No expanded-clone CDR3 amino acid sequence recurred across subjects, suggesting private TCR-beta repertoires.

The table lists this clonotype with many counts. The antigen remains undetermined. The method for making cDNA was 5'RACE, and it used 10-nucleotide random UMIs. MiXCR was run by TCRdb on the 5' RACE reads, yielding one entry per CDR3 protein. The sample lists some 71,000 distinct CDR3 sequences; about 9.4% were seen once. Time point here: longitudinal time-point 1 (baseline). The controls, all healthy individuals, were blood bank volunteers in Maryland, USA. Unsorted libraries used 2 million PBMCs kept at -80 degrees C. The clonotype comes from a man under 40 in good health. Specimen: PBMCs.

The CDR3 DNA follows: TGCGCCAGCAGCTTGGGGGCAGCAACTAATGAAAAACTGTTTTTT. It encodes CASSLGAATNEKLFF. The gene calls are TRBV5-1 and TRBJ1-4; no definite D call. CDR1 is SGHRS and CDR2 is YFSETQ in the germline V gene. The CDR3 loop spans 15 amino acids. Trimming pared 0 bases from V and 0 bases from J, leaving 6 bases between.